Sequencing of this T cell receptor (beta chain) was carried out in a study of blood T cells in healthy people across ages. Regarding the study as a whole: A greater number of naive CD4+ cells and higher diversity distinguished long-lived donors from aged donors.

Sample donors were healthy Caucasian individuals that came from Russia, aged roughly 6 to 95. This clonotype has only a few counts. Its antigen remains unknown. Germline-derived CDR1 and CDR2 are DFQATT and SNEGSKA (reference sequence). Trimming took 2 bases from V and 2 from J; bases not matched to a gene: 7. The CDR3 is 15 amino acids. Next came a second PCR, run for roughly 6 to 11 cycles, which used a sample-barcoded 5' primer along with a J-beta primer mix. TCRdb fed the 5' RACE reads into MiXCR, producing one record per CDR3 protein. Here the sample spans roughly 1.5 million distinct CDR3 sequences, 40% to 45% being singletons.

The chain is built from TRBV20-1 and TRBJ2-5, with TRBD2 matching over 8 bases. What was sequenced was blood. The TCR sequence derives from a woman aged 18-29 years in good health. As DNA, the CDR3 is TGCAGTGCTAGAAGTCCGGGACTAGGACAAGAGACCCAGTACTTC. Protein product: CSARSPGLGQETQYF.